Listed below are T cell receptor beta chains from one sample, sequenced in a study of cytomegalovirus exposure and HLA in healthy donors. Generated by immunoSEQ multiplex PCR, the TCRdb table keeps only in-frame clones and is missing some. The data contain roughly 75,000 clones, 84% of them seen just once; the ten biggest clones take up about 20%. The sample taken for sequencing was PBMCs. The source is an older man in good health and CMV-seropositive. Each CDR3 is given with its conserved first and last residue. Each record gives: clone size, V gene, J gene, CDR3 length, D gene, CDR3 DNA, CDR3 protein. D genes are given only for firm matches. For some rows the clone size is stated as once, few or many, or as a class when expanded; others skip it.

>NA|TRBV19|TRBJ1-1|16|NA
TGTGCCAGCCCTACCCAGGGGTTAGGGGAGAGCACTGAAGCTTTCTTT
CASPTQGLGESTEAFF
>once|TRBV4-1|TRBJ1-3|15|NA
TGCGCCAGCAGCCAAGGCACAAACTCTGGAAACACCATATATTTT
CASSQGTNSGNTIYF
>NA|TRBV6-5|TRBJ1-2|14|NA
TGTGCCAGCAGTTACTCCACTCCCCTTGCTGGCTACACCTTC
CASSYSTPLAGYTF
>few|TRBV5-4|TRBJ1-2|16|NA
TGTGCCAGCAGCTTGGGTGCGGGGGGCATGGCCTATGGCTACACCTTC
CASSLGAGGMAYGYTF
>NA|TRBV28|TRBJ2-3|16|NA
TGTGCCAGCAGTTCCCCCAAAGGTCAGGTGGTAGATACGCAGTATTTT
CASSSPKGQVVDTQYF
>NA|TRBV7-6|TRBJ2-2|15|TRBD1
TGTGCCAGCAGCACAAGGACAGGACCAACCGGGGAGCTGTTTTTT
CASSTRTGPTGELFF
>NA|TRBV28|TRBJ1-3|16|TRBD1
TGTGCCAGTTCTAACAATCAGGGGGCCCCTGGAAACACCATATATTTT
CASSNNQGAPGNTIYF
>NA|TRBV7-2|TRBJ2-7|19|TRBD2
TGTGCCAGCAGCTTAGAAGCGTCTAGCGGGAGTACCATCTCCTACGAGCAGTACTTC
CASSLEASSGSTISYEQYF
>NA|TRBV7-8|TRBJ1-6|15|NA
TGTGCCAGCAGCTTTACAGGCGCCCTTAATTCACCCCTCCACTTT
CASSFTGALNSPLHF
>NA|TRBV7-5|TRBJ2-7|16|NA
TGTGTCAGAAGCGCGACCCCGGGACTAGCGGGTCCCGAGCAGTACTTC
CVRSATPGLAGPEQYF
>NA|TRBV18|TRBJ1-4|15|TRBD1
TGTGCCAGCTCACCATCAACAGGGGGTAATGAAAAACTGTTTTTT
CASSPSTGGNEKLFF
>NA|TRBV9|TRBJ2-5|14|TRBD2
TGTGCCAGCAGCGTGGCGGGGGAGACAGAGACCCAGTACTTC
CASSVAGETETQYF
>NA|TRBV5-1|TRBJ1-5|13|NA
TGCGCCAGCAGCAATGGGGGGAATCAGCCCCAGCATTTT
CASSNGGNQPQHF
>NA|TRBV7-9|TRBJ2-1|15|TRBD2
TGTGCCAGCAGCTTAGATAGCGGGGGCTACAATGAGCAGTTCTTC
CASSLDSGGYNEQFF
>NA|TRBV5-4|TRBJ2-2|18|TRBD2
TGTGCCAGCAGCCCCAACCTAGCGGGGGGGCCGAGCACCGGGGAGCTGTTTTTT
CASSPNLAGGPSTGELFF
>few|TRBV10-2|TRBJ2-2|14|NA
TGCGCCAGCAGTTTACTCCGAGGCACCGGGGAGCTGTTTTTT
CASSLLRGTGELFF
>NA|TRBV29-1|TRBJ2-7|13|TRBD2
TGCAGCGTTACTAGCGGGAGTGTCGGAGAGCAGTACTTC
CSVTSGSVGEQYF
>NA|TRBV10-1|TRBJ2-2|15|TRBD1
TGCGCCAGCAACCCGGGACAGGGTGGAACCGGGGAGCTGTTTTTT
CASNPGQGGTGELFF
>NA|TRBV11-2|TRBJ2-2|16|NA
TGTGCCAGCAGCTTTTTGGACTCCCGGGGCACCGGGGAGCTGTTTTTT
CASSFLDSRGTGELFF
>NA|TRBV29-1|TRBJ2-7|11|NA
TGCAGCGTCTCTGACACGTACGAGCAGTACTTC
CSVSDTYEQYF
>NA|TRBV27|TRBJ1-5|14|NA
TGTGCCAGCAGTAAACAGGGTATCGGTCAGCCCCAGCATTTT
CASSKQGIGQPQHF
>NA|TRBV15|TRBJ2-3|15|TRBD2
TGTGCCACCAGCAGAGCGGGGGGATACACAGATACGCAGTATTTT
CATSRAGGYTDTQYF
>NA|TRBV28|TRBJ1-1|14|NA
TGTGCCAGCAGTTTGTGGCAAGAGAACACTGAAGCTTTCTTT
CASSLWQENTEAFF
>few|TRBV6-5|TRBJ2-2|15|NA
TGTGCCAGCAGAATAGCCGGGGGGAACACCGGGGAGCTGTTTTTT
CASRIAGGNTGELFF
>NA|TRBV2|TRBJ1-6|16|TRBD1
TGTGCCAGCAGTGAAGCTTTACGGGACAGAAATTCACCCCTCCACTTT
CASSEALRDRNSPLHF